A selection of T cell receptor beta chains follows, all from one sample in a study of blood T cell repertoires in COVID-19. TCRdb keeps only in-frame clones here, not all; method: immunoSEQ multiplex PCR. The sample has tens of thousands of clones; about 90% are singletons. The sample consisted of peripheral blood. These receptors were taken from a woman aged 80 or older with acute or convalescent COVID-19. Each CDR3 is given with its conserved first and last residue. The order of the fields is CDR3 protein, CDR3 DNA, J gene, V gene, D gene, clone size. The D gene is left open where the match is weak. Size values are once, few and many counts, or a class for expanded clones, and some rows have none.

CDR3: CASSVDRGNEKLFF
DNA: TGTGCCAGCAGCGTAGACAGAGGAAATGAAAAACTGTTTTTT
J: TRBJ1-4
V: TRBV11-2
D: -
size: -

CDR3: CASSIGTGWTDTQYF
DNA: TGTGCCAGCAGCATCGGGACAGGGTGGACAGATACGCAGTATTTT
J: TRBJ2-3
V: TRBV5-6
D: TRBD1
size: once

CDR3: CASSQSGLAIYEQFF
DNA: TGCGCCAGCAGTCAATCGGGACTAGCTATCTATGAGCAGTTCTTC
J: TRBJ2-1
V: TRBV23-1
D: TRBD2
size: -

CDR3: CASREGLAKETQYF
DNA: TGTGCCAGCAGGGAGGGACTAGCGAAAGAGACCCAGTACTTC
J: TRBJ2-5
V: TRBV7-2
D: TRBD2
size: once

CDR3: CASTGTGGYNEQFF
DNA: TGTGCCAGCACCGGGACAGGGGGCTACAATGAGCAGTTCTTC
J: TRBJ2-1
V: TRBV6-5
D: TRBD1
size: -

CDR3: CALSLSSGRGYEQYF
DNA: TGTGCTCTATCCCTCTCTAGCGGGAGAGGCTACGAGCAGTACTTC
J: TRBJ2-7
V: TRBV30
D: TRBD2
size: -

CDR3: CAISESGDQTPLHF
DNA: TGTGCCATCAGTGAGTCGGGAGATCAGACACCCCTCCACTTT
J: TRBJ1-6
V: TRBV10-3
D: -
size: -

CDR3: CASSQDRGSEAFF
DNA: TGTGCCAGCAGCCAGGACAGGGGTTCTGAAGCTTTCTTT
J: TRBJ1-1
V: TRBV11-2
D: TRBD1
size: -

CDR3: CASSIGTGSWDTQYF
DNA: TGCGCCAGCAGCATCGGGACAGGCTCCTGGGATACGCAGTATTTT
J: TRBJ2-3
V: TRBV5-1
D: TRBD1
size: -

CDR3: CASSTGGSYNSPLHF
DNA: TGTGCCAGCAGTACAGGGGGAAGCTATAATTCACCCCTCCACTTT
J: TRBJ1-6
V: TRBV27
D: TRBD1
size: once

CDR3: CASSGTSGGPTDTQYF
DNA: TGTGCCAGCAGTGGGACTAGCGGGGGGCCCACAGATACGCAGTATTTT
J: TRBJ2-3
V: TRBV25-1
D: TRBD2
size: -

CDR3: CASSLFPGDTGELFF
DNA: TGCGCCAGCAGCTTATTCCCCGGGGACACCGGGGAGCTGTTTTTT
J: TRBJ2-2
V: TRBV5-1
D: -
size: -

CDR3: CASSSGLDPGELFF
DNA: TGTGCCAGCAGTTCCGGACTAGATCCCGGGGAGCTGTTTTTT
J: TRBJ2-2
V: TRBV6-5
D: TRBD2
size: -

CDR3: CASSERGIYTQYF
DNA: TGTGCCAGCAGTGAAAGGGGCATATATACGCAGTATTTT
J: TRBJ2-3
V: TRBV6-1
D: -
size: -

CDR3: CASSLEAGGYEQYF
DNA: TGTGCCAGCAGCCTGGAAGCAGGGGGCTACGAGCAGTACTTC
J: TRBJ2-7
V: TRBV4-2
D: TRBD1
size: -

CDR3: CATQGGSYEQYF
DNA: TGTGCCACCCAGGGGGGCTCCTACGAGCAGTACTTC
J: TRBJ2-7
V: TRBV5-4
D: -
size: -

CDR3: CASSTSQQVPSGGYTF
DNA: TGTGCCAGTAGTACAAGCCAACAGGTGCCATCGGGTGGCTACACCTTC
J: TRBJ1-2
V: TRBV19
D: -
size: -

CDR3: CASSVDQAPNYGYTF
DNA: TGTGCCAGCAGCGTAGATCAAGCACCAAACTATGGCTACACCTTC
J: TRBJ1-2
V: TRBV9
D: -
size: -

CDR3: CATSRVTGPYEQYF
DNA: TGTGCCACCAGCAGAGTAACAGGCCCCTACGAGCAGTACTTC
J: TRBJ2-7
V: TRBV15
D: -
size: -

CDR3: CASSPDYLTGGNEQFF
DNA: TGTGCCAGCAGCCCGGACTACTTAACGGGAGGGAATGAGCAGTTCTTC
J: TRBJ2-1
V: TRBV7-9
D: TRBD2
size: -

CDR3: CASSQSRERGYNEQFF
DNA: TGCGCCAGCAGTCAATCGAGGGAGCGGGGCTACAATGAGCAGTTCTTC
J: TRBJ2-1
V: TRBV23-1
D: TRBD2
size: -

CDR3: CASSSWTGSIQTEAFF
DNA: TGTGCCAGTAGTTCTTGGACAGGGTCTATACAGACTGAAGCTTTCTTT
J: TRBJ1-1
V: TRBV19
D: TRBD1
size: -

CDR3: CASSFSQGARGYTF
DNA: TGTGCCAGCAGTTTCAGCCAGGGGGCGCGAGGCTACACCTTC
J: TRBJ1-2
V: TRBV27
D: TRBD1
size: few

CDR3: CASSSLKGTNEKLFF
DNA: TGTGCCAGCAGTTCCCTGAAGGGGACTAATGAAAAACTGTTTTTT
J: TRBJ1-4
V: TRBV6-5
D: -
size: -

CDR3: CASTEGPDNYGYTF
DNA: TGTGCCAGTACCGAGGGCCCGGATAACTATGGCTACACCTTC
J: TRBJ1-2
V: TRBV19
D: -
size: -

CDR3: CASSWGGNSNQPQHF
DNA: TGTGCCAGCAGCTGGGGAGGGAATAGCAATCAGCCCCAGCATTTT
J: TRBJ1-5
V: TRBV5-4
D: -
size: -

CDR3: CASSFSGLAGLGDTQYF
DNA: TGTGCCAGCAGTTTCTCTGGACTAGCAGGGTTAGGTGATACGCAGTATTTT
J: TRBJ2-3
V: TRBV27
D: TRBD2
size: -

CDR3: CASSADRGFGTDTQYF
DNA: TGTGCCAGCTCAGCCGACAGGGGATTCGGCACAGATACGCAGTATTTT
J: TRBJ2-3
V: TRBV18
D: TRBD1
size: once

CDR3: CASSIRDRGKQFF
DNA: TGTGCCAGTAGTATACGGGACAGGGGTAAGCAGTTCTTC
J: TRBJ2-1
V: TRBV19
D: TRBD1
size: -

CDR3: CASSSTRGELFF
DNA: TGTGCCAGCAGTTCTACTAGAGGGGAGCTGTTTTTT
J: TRBJ2-2
V: TRBV6-5
D: -
size: -

CDR3: CASSSTSGRSYEQYF
DNA: TGTGCCAGCAGTTCGACTAGCGGGAGGTCCTACGAGCAGTACTTC
J: TRBJ2-7
V: TRBV27
D: TRBD2
size: -

CDR3: CAWSGLATEQFF
DNA: TGTGCCTGGAGTGGACTAGCCACTGAGCAGTTCTTC
J: TRBJ2-1
V: TRBV30
D: TRBD2
size: -

CDR3: CASSRLCQGSSYNEQFF
DNA: TGTGCCAGCAGCCGATTATGTCAGGGTAGCTCCTACAATGAGCAGTTCTTC
J: TRBJ2-1
V: TRBV21-1
D: -
size: -

CDR3: CASSRRGKNTEAFF
DNA: TGCGCCAGCAGCCGCAGGGGAAAGAACACTGAAGCTTTCTTT
J: TRBJ1-1
V: TRBV5-1
D: -
size: -

CDR3: CASSPLTRPQHF
DNA: TGTGCCAGCAGCCCTCTAACGAGGCCCCAGCATTTT
J: TRBJ1-5
V: TRBV3-1/TRBV3-2
D: -
size: -

CDR3: CASTKKGQGHNIPGNTIYF
DNA: TGTGCCAGCACCAAAAAGGGACAGGGCCATAACATTCCAGGAAACACCATATATTTT
J: TRBJ1-3
V: TRBV21-1
D: -
size: -

CDR3: CASSMAQGNQPQHF
DNA: TGTGCCAGTAGTATGGCACAGGGGAATCAGCCCCAGCATTTT
J: TRBJ1-5
V: TRBV19
D: TRBD1
size: -

CDR3: CAISESGRGDGYTF
DNA: TGTGCCATCAGTGAGTCAGGCAGGGGGGATGGCTACACCTTC
J: TRBJ1-2
V: TRBV10-3
D: TRBD1
size: -

CDR3: CAISEEGGASYEQYF
DNA: TGTGCCATCAGTGAGGAAGGGGGCGCGTCCTACGAGCAGTACTTC
J: TRBJ2-7
V: TRBV10-3
D: TRBD1
size: -

CDR3: CASSPGGFDNEQFF
DNA: TGTGCCAGCAGCCCAGGGGGGTTCGACAATGAGCAGTTCTTC
J: TRBJ2-1
V: TRBV7-8
D: -
size: once

CDR3: CASSRTGLAGDYYEQYF
DNA: TGTGCCAGCAGCCGAACGGGACTAGCGGGAGATTACTACGAGCAGTACTTC
J: TRBJ2-7
V: TRBV7-3
D: TRBD2
size: -

CDR3: CASSPTRGAGETQYF
DNA: TGTGCCAGCAGCCCTACCCGGGGAGCGGGGGAGACCCAGTACTTC
J: TRBJ2-5
V: TRBV14
D: TRBD2
size: -

CDR3: CASSLGRADTQYF
DNA: TGTGCCAGCAGCTTAGGGCGGGCAGATACGCAGTATTTT
J: TRBJ2-3
V: TRBV7-2
D: -
size: -

CDR3: CASSILHKAGVETQYF
DNA: TGTGCCAGTAGTATCCTACACAAAGCGGGAGTTGAGACCCAGTACTTC
J: TRBJ2-5
V: TRBV19
D: TRBD2
size: -

CDR3: CASSLSRGRGIYEQYF
DNA: TGTGCCAGCAGCTTAAGCCGCGGGAGGGGGATCTACGAGCAGTACTTC
J: TRBJ2-7
V: TRBV7-2
D: TRBD2
size: -

CDR3: CAISESASGRYNEQFF
DNA: TGTGCCATCAGTGAGTCGGCTAGCGGGCGTTACAATGAGCAGTTCTTC
J: TRBJ2-1
V: TRBV10-3
D: TRBD2
size: -

CDR3: CASSGGDTQYF
DNA: TGTGCCAGCAGCGGAGGAGATACGCAGTATTTT
J: TRBJ2-3
V: TRBV11-1
D: -
size: few

CDR3: CASSERTADYGYTF
DNA: TGTGCCAGCAGCGAAAGGACTGCGGACTATGGCTACACCTTC
J: TRBJ1-2
V: TRBV2
D: -
size: -

CDR3: CASTRTSQLAGEQFF
DNA: TGTGCCAGTACGAGGACTAGCCAACTTGCAGGAGAGCAGTTCTTC
J: TRBJ2-1
V: TRBV19
D: TRBD2
size: -

CDR3: CASSLLPLAGPTDTQYF
DNA: TGTGCCAGCTCACTCCTCCCGCTAGCGGGCCCCACAGATACGCAGTATTTT
J: TRBJ2-3
V: TRBV18
D: TRBD2
size: -

CDR3: CASSLAGGEIYGYTF
DNA: TGCGCCAGCAGCTTGGCAGGGGGCGAAATCTATGGCTACACCTTC
J: TRBJ1-2
V: TRBV5-1
D: TRBD1
size: -